This T cell receptor beta chain derives from a study of shared clonotypes between healthy human individuals. General study results and limits: Around 5.4% of naive CD4 clonotypes were common to a handful of donors. As a rule, naive subsets had a larger estimated richness than memory subsets. All-four-donor shared clonotypes had higher generation probabilities than non-shared clonotypes did.

In the case of this clone: Its antigen is not identified.

Germline V CDR1 and CDR2: MGHRA, YSYEKL. The CDR3 runs to 18 residues. Unmatched junction bases numbered 13, after V lost 2 bases and J lost 4 bases. As defined, naive CD8 cells were CD45RO-negative and positively selected for CCR7, with terminally differentiated effector memory CD45RA+ cells excluded. Libraries were prepared by immunoSEQ multiplex PCR; TCRdb keeps only in-frame clonotypes and omits some of them. The sample lists about 2.1 million clones, 90% to 95% occurring once. Sequencing was done on a sample of naive CD8+ T cells from PBMCs. The chain recombines TRBV4-1 with TRBJ2-2, with 7 bases fitting TRBD1. This clonotype was sampled from a young man in good health. Some clones in this sample may be carry-over from other donors' samples. The CDR3 loop is CASSQTPTGYESTGELFF. The CDR3 DNA reads TGCGCCAGCAGCCAAACGCCGACAGGGTACGAAAGCACCGGGGAGCTGTTTTTT.